Shown below are 11 T cell receptor beta chains from a single sample sequenced in a study of cytomegalovirus exposure and HLA in healthy donors. Use of 60 Vbeta and 13 Jbeta primers characterized the PCR. Some clones are missing from TCRdb's copy, which holds only in-frame ones; the method was immunoSEQ multiplex PCR. The data show 200,000 to 250,000 clones, more than 65% seen once. Source material: PBMCs. Receptors were obtained from a man aged 18 to 30 in good health and CMV-seronegative.

The V call is TRBV2, the J call TRBJ2-3; D perhaps matches TRBD2 (5 bases). This CDR3 is 12 amino acids long. V lost 6 bases to trimming and J lost 6 bases, with 10 bases between them. Germline V gives CDR1 SNHLY, CDR2 FYNNEI. CDR3 in amino acids: CASRSGIDTQYF. The CDR3 nucleotides read TGTGCCAGCAGGTCCGGGATCGATACGCAGTATTTT.

The J gene is TRBJ2-2, the V gene TRBV7-2; possible D gene TRBD2, 6 bases. CDR3 length: 16 amino acids. The V and J ends lost 0 bases and 4 bases respectively, with 12 bases between them. Germline V gives CDR1 SGHTA, CDR2 FQGNSA. The CDR3 protein is CASSLAAGTFTGELFF. In DNA, the CDR3 is TGTGCCAGCAGCTTAGCGGCGGGAACATTCACCGGGGAGCTGTTTTTT.

In DNA form, the CDR3 reads TGTGCCAGCAGTGCCGGGACAAGGGCTTTCTTT. This gives the protein CASSAGTRAFF. The V call is TRBV2, the J call TRBJ1-1; the D gene is possibly TRBD1 (6 bases). The CDR3 totals 11 residues. V dropped 4 bases and J dropped 11 bases, with 11 bases sitting between them. Germline values: CDR1 SNHLY, CDR2 FYNNEI.

J is TRBJ1-2 and V is TRBV9; D is undetermined. The CDR3 is made up of 15 amino acids. Germline CDR1 SGDLS, CDR2 YYNGEE. The V and J ends lost 4 bases and 0 bases respectively, with 13 bases between them. The CDR3 DNA reads TGTGCCAGCAGCCCTACCCTGGTAGCTAACTATGGCTACACCTTC. This gives the protein CASSPTLVANYGYTF.

The chain recombines TRBV7-3 with TRBJ2-3; unclear D gene. Germline CDR1 reads SGHTA; CDR2 reads FQGTGA. This CDR3 has 13 residues. Trimming left V 1 base short and J 4 bases short, with 6 bases between. The CDR3 region is CASSLSRSDTQYF. CDR3 coding DNA: TGTGCCAGCAGCTTAAGTAGATCAGATACGCAGTATTTT. Variable domain in full (rest from reference TRBV7-3 and TRBJ2-3): GAGVSQTPSNKVTEKGKYVELRCDPISGHTALYWYRQSLGQGPEFLIYFQGTGAADDSGLPNDRFFAVRPEGSVSTLKIQRTERGDSAVYLCASSLSRSDTQYFGPGTRLTVL.

The chain employs TRBV6-1 and TRBJ2-5; D is unclear. V was pared by 3 bases and J by 5 bases, with 10 bases between. This CDR3 contains 13 residues. Germline CDR1 reads MNHNS; CDR2 reads SASEGT. As DNA, the CDR3 is TGTGCCAGCAGTGAGATAGCCCGGGAGACCCAGTACTTC. The encoded protein is CASSEIARETQYF.

This clone occurred once. This chain uses TRBV5-1 with TRBJ1-1; 7 bases match TRBD1. CDR1 SGHRS and CDR2 YFSETQ come from the germline V gene. This CDR3 spans 15 amino acids. Losses at the gene ends were 3 bases for V and 0 bases for J; bases not matched to a gene: 5. DNA for the CDR3: TGCGCCAGCAGCTCCTACGACAGGGTGAACACTGAAGCTTTCTTT. Amino acid sequence: CASSSYDRVNTEAFF.

On this clone itself: The junction and the germline gene differ at one end; a read error may be behind it. The rearrangement joins TRBV7-9 to TRBJ2-1; D ambiguous. The CDR3 covers 16 residues. Germline V gene data show CDR1 as SEHNR and CDR2 as FQNEAQ (reference sequence). DNA for the CDR3: TGTTCCAGCAGCCCAACCCACAGAAGCTCCTACAATGAGCAGTTCTTC. It yields the protein CSSSPTHRSSYNEQFF. Full variable domain (rest looked up from reference TRBV7-9 and TRBJ2-1): DTGVSQNPRHKITKRGQNVTFRCDPISEHNRLYWYRQTLGQGPEFLTYFQNEAQLEKSRLLSDRFSAERPKGSFSTLEIQRTEQGDSAMYLCSSSPTHRSSYNEQFFGPGTRLTVL.

The chain carries TRBV5-4 and TRBJ2-5; 7 positions agree with TRBD1. Germline trimming cut 4 bases from V and 2 bases from J; bases unmatched to any gene: 8. Germline lookup yields CDR1 SGHNT and CDR2 YYREEE (reference sequence). This CDR3 is 15 amino acids long. The chain's CDR3 is CASSPGRGMQETQYF. The DNA of the CDR3 is TGTGCCAGCAGCCCCGGCAGGGGGATGCAAGAGACCCAGTACTTC.

The rearrangement uses TRBV5-1 and TRBJ2-7; 7 positions agree with TRBD1. Trimming cost V 4 bases and J 5 bases; bases outside gene matches: 9. The CDR3 spans 14 residues. Per the germline V gene, CDR1 is SGHRS and CDR2 is YFSETQ. The CDR3: CASSPETGSHEQYF. The DNA for the CDR3 is TGCGCCAGCAGCCCCGAGACAGGGAGCCACGAGCAGTACTTC.

The V call is TRBV6-5, the J call TRBJ2-5, with D possibly matching TRBD2 (5 bases). The J call is doubtful: the DNA matches TRBJ2-7 better. This CDR3 contains 11 residues. CDR1 is MNHEY and CDR2 is SVGAGI in the germline V gene. The CDR3 DNA reads as TGTGCCAGCAGGGTAAGCGGCGAGCAGTACTTC. Translation: CASRVSGEQYF.